Below, 31 T cell receptor beta chains from the same sample are listed, as sequenced in a study of T cell repertoires in cytomegalovirus infection. TCRdb reprocessed the reads with MiXCR, giving one entry per CDR3 protein. The sample includes a few hundred thousand distinct CDR3 sequences, around two fifths of them seen just once. These receptors are not linked to any known antigen. The sequenced sample was cultured PBMCs, obtained from culture after CMV antigen stimulation. All receptors come from a human donor in good health (CMV status not recorded). Some clones in this sample may be carry-over from other donors' samples.

In this sample, this clonotype turned up once. The V gene is TRBV7-6, the J gene TRBJ2-5; 10 bases line up with TRBD2. V shed 1 base, J shed 1 base, and the junction held 6 bases outside the gene matches. The CDR3 has 17 residues. CDR1 is SGHVS, CDR2 FNYEAQ, per germline. The DNA of the CDR3 is TGTGCCAGCAGCTTAGGTTTAGGACTAGCGGCCCAAGAGACCCAGTACTTC. Protein sequence: CASSLGLGLAAQETQYF. Drawing the rest from reference TRBV7-6 and TRBJ2-5, the complete variable domain is GAGVSQSPRYKVTKRGQDVALRCDPISGHVSLYWYRQALGQGPEFLTYFNYEAQQDKSGLPNDRFSAERPEGSISTLTIQRTEQRDSAMYRCASSLGLGLAAQETQYFGPGTRLLVL.

The chain recombines TRBV6-6 with TRBJ1-4, with D maybe TRBD1 (5 bases). The V gene lost 5 bases and the J gene lost 0 bases, with 19 bases spanning the gap. Germline V gene sequence: CDR1 MNHNY, CDR2 SVGAGI (reference sequence). The CDR3 contains 18 residues. CDR3 amino acids: CASSDILTALATNEKLFF. CDR3 bases: TGTGCCAGCAGTGATATCTTGACAGCCCTAGCAACTAATGAAAAACTGTTTTTT.

This clonotype came up once. V gene TRBV20-1 combines with J gene TRBJ1-1; 10 nucleotides match TRBD1. Germline trimming cut 5 bases from V and 3 bases from J; bases unmatched to any gene: 3. The length of the CDR3 is 13 residues. The germline gives CDR1 DFQATT, CDR2 SNEGSKA (reference sequence). CDR3 loop: CSAGQGGDTEAFF. As DNA, the CDR3 is TGCAGTGCTGGACAGGGGGGGGACACTGAAGCTTTCTTT.

This clonotype was recorded a few times. The chain recombines TRBV7-6 with TRBJ2-2; TRBD1 agrees at 12 bases. The CDR3 extends over 19 amino acids. The junction had 16 bases not matched to a gene; V was cut back by 5 bases and J by 6 bases. The germline gives CDR1 SGHVS, CDR2 FNYEAQ. DNA of the CDR3: TGTGCCAGCAGCCTGAGCCGGGACAGGGGGCCTGGTATTTCCGGGGAGCTGTTTTTT. Protein: CASSLSRDRGPGISGELFF.

The CDR3 sequence is CASSSNAGNEQFF. In nucleotides, the CDR3 is TGTGCCAGCAGCTCCAATGCCGGCAATGAGCAGTTCTTC. V and J are TRBV5-4 and TRBJ2-1; D call uncertain. V dropped 3 bases and J dropped 6 bases, with 10 bases sitting between them. Germline loops: CDR1 SGHNT, CDR2 YYREEE (reference sequence). CDR3 length: 13 residues.

This clonotype was counted a few times. V usage is TRBV25-1 and J usage is TRBJ2-5; no clear D gene. Germline loops: CDR1 MGHDK, CDR2 SYGVNS. V lost 1 base and J lost 4, with 13 bases in between. This CDR3 is built from 15 residues. The CDR3 region has the DNA TGTGCCAGCAGTGAATGGGTTGGTAGAGGAGAGACCCAGTACTTC. Protein product: CASSEWVGRGETQYF. The complete variable domain, with remaining parts taken from reference TRBV25-1 and TRBJ2-5, reads EADIYQTPRYLVIGTGKKITLECSQTMGHDKMYWYQQDPGMELHLIHYSYGVNSTEKGDLSSESTVSRIRTEHFPLTLESARPSHTSQYLCASSEWVGRGETQYFGPGTRLLVL.

This clonotype was seen ten or more times. V is TRBV7-2 and J is TRBJ2-7; 9 bases line up with TRBD2. V lost 5 bases and J lost 3; bases outside the gene matches: 11. The CDR3 is made up of 16 amino acids. Germline CDR1 is SGHTA and CDR2 is FQGNSA. The CDR3 nucleotides read TGTGCCAGCAGCCCGATGACTAGCGGAGTAGGCTACGAGCAGTACTTC. As protein: CASSPMTSGVGYEQYF.

The chain is built from TRBV7-2 and TRBJ2-1; possibly TRBD1 for D (5 bases). Germline V CDR1 and CDR2: SGHTA, FQGNSA. This CDR3 spans 13 amino acids. V dropped 7 bases and J dropped 9 bases, with 16 bases sitting between them. The CDR3 DNA follows: TGTGCCAGCAACTCCGACAGCCGGAGTGAGCAGTTCTTC. Amino acids: CASNSDSRSEQFF.

This clonotype was seen a handful of times. V usage is TRBV7-9 and J usage is TRBJ2-7, with D possibly TRBD1 on 6 matching bases. This CDR3 has 14 amino acids. The germline V gene has CDR1 SEHNR and CDR2 FQNEAQ (reference sequence). The germline V and J ends were trimmed by 1 base and 4 bases, with 11 bases remaining between them. The CDR3 DNA sequence: TGTGCCAGCAGCTTAGAGGACAGCCTTTACGAGCAGTACTTC. It is translated as CASSLEDSLYEQYF. Filled out from reference TRBV7-9 and TRBJ2-7, the complete variable domain reads DTGVSQNPRHKITKRGQNVTFRCDPISEHNRLYWYRQTLGQGPEFLTYFQNEAQLEKSRLLSDRFSAERPKGSFSTLEIQRTEQGDSAMYLCASSLEDSLYEQYFGPGTRLTVT.

This clonotype occurred a few times. V gene TRBV7-2 combines with J gene TRBJ2-7; D could derive from TRBD1 or TRBD2 (5 bases each). CDR3 length: 15 amino acids. The V end lost 5 bases, the J end lost 5 bases, and 19 bases lay between the germline ends. From germline, CDR1 is SGHTA and CDR2 FQGNSA. The CDR3 sequence: CASSPGPGRGDEQYF. Here the CDR3 DNA reads TGTGCCAGCAGCCCCGGACCGGGACGGGGCGACGAGCAGTACTTC. Together with reference TRBV7-2 and TRBJ2-7, the CDR3 gives the full variable domain: GAGVSQSPSNKVTEKGKDVELRCDPISGHTALYWYRQSLGQGLEFLIYFQGNSAPDKSGLPSDRFSAERTGGSVSTLTIQRTQQEDSAVYLCASSPGPGRGDEQYFGPGTRLTVT.

The rearrangement uses TRBV10-3 and TRBJ2-3; D may be TRBD2 (5 bases). This CDR3 is 17 amino acids long. CDR1 and CDR2 from the germline V gene are ENHRY and SYGVKD. With 10 bases removed from V and 4 bases from J, the gap between germline ends came to 27 bases. This CDR3 is CATPHAPAVQGSDTQYF. The CDR3 bases are TGTGCCACCCCTCACGCCCCAGCGGTTCAAGGTTCAGATACGCAGTATTTT.

Many counts were recorded for this clonotype. The V gene is TRBV7-2, the J gene TRBJ1-6, with 7 nucleotides matching TRBD1. V shed 4 bases, J shed 13 bases, and the junction held 10 bases outside the gene matches. The CDR3 runs to 14 residues. Germline loops: CDR1 SGHTA, CDR2 FQGNSA. DNA of the CDR3: TGTGCCAGCAGCTCAACCTCGACAGGGACTCCCCTCCACTTT. Encoded protein: CASSSTSTGTPLHF.

The CDR3 DNA reads TGTGCCAGCAGCCAAGCGGGGTCAGATACGCAGTATTTT. This sequence encodes CASSQAGSDTQYF. V usage is TRBV7-2 and J usage is TRBJ2-3; 7 bases are a match to TRBD2. The trim removed 5 bases at V and 4 bases at J, leaving 3 bases unmatched. The CDR3 is 13 residues long. Germline V gene lookup returns CDR1 SGHTA and CDR2 FQGNSA. Full variable domain (remainder filled in from reference TRBV7-2 and TRBJ2-3): GAGVSQSPSNKVTEKGKDVELRCDPISGHTALYWYRQSLGQGLEFLIYFQGNSAPDKSGLPSDRFSAERTGGSVSTLTIQRTQQEDSAVYLCASSQAGSDTQYFGPGTRLTVL.

This clonotype was seen only once. The genes are TRBV10-3 and TRBJ1-6, with D perhaps matching TRBD1 (6 bases). This CDR3 contains 17 residues. The V gene's germline CDR1 is ENHRY and CDR2 SYGVKD. Trimming cost V 6 bases and J 0 bases, with 15 bases left between them. For the CDR3, the DNA is TGTGCCATCAGACAGGGAAGGGAAAGCTCCTATAATTCACCCCTCCACTTT. This gives the protein CAIRQGRESSYNSPLHF.

This clonotype has a count of ten or more. The V and J genes are TRBV7-2 and TRBJ1-1; tentative D call: TRBD1 (5 bases). With 5 bases removed from V and 0 bases from J, the gap between germline ends came to 10 bases. Germline V gives CDR1 SGHTA, CDR2 FQGNSA. The CDR3 sequence is 14 residues long. This CDR3 reads CASSPDSLNTEAFF. CDR3 sequence (DNA): TGTGCCAGCAGCCCAGACAGCTTGAACACTGAAGCTTTCTTT.

The chain has TRBV2 and TRBJ2-1; TRBD1 might be the D (5 bases). Trimming left V 5 bases short and J 9 bases short, with 11 bases between. The CDR3 sequence is 12 residues long. Germline values: CDR1 SNHLY, CDR2 FYNNEI. The CDR3 reads CASSTGAREQFF. In DNA, the CDR3 is TGTGCCAGCAGTACTGGGGCGCGTGAGCAGTTCTTC.

This clonotype came up a few times. The chain couples TRBV12-3 or TRBV12-4 to TRBJ1-3, with D uncertain. Trimming took off 5 bases at V and 0 bases at J, with 14 bases between the two ends. CDR3 length equals 16 residues. This CDR3 reads CASSTRRPVSGNTIYF. CDR3 nucleotides: TGTGCCAGCAGTACCCGACGGCCCGTCTCTGGAAACACCATATATTTT.

A few counts support this clonotype. The chain is built from TRBV12-3 or TRBV12-4 and TRBJ2-5; 10 bases line up with TRBD2. This CDR3 is built from 14 residues. The V gene end was trimmed by 7 bases and the J gene end by 5 bases; junction bases not matched to a gene: 7. As DNA, the CDR3 is TGTGCCAGCAAAGCGGGGGGGACTGGTGAGACCCAGTACTTC. Encoded protein: CASKAGGTGETQYF.

The table lists this clonotype with a few counts. The chain carries TRBV3-1 and TRBJ2-5; tentatively, D is TRBD2 (5 bases). This CDR3 spans 14 amino acids. Germline loops: CDR1 LGHDT, CDR2 YNNKEL (reference sequence). The V end lost 4 bases, the J end lost 4 bases, and 13 bases lay between the germline ends. The CDR3 sequence: CASSLDSTRETQYF. The DNA of the CDR3 is TGTGCCAGCAGCCTGGACTCGACAAGAGAGACCCAGTACTTC.

J is TRBJ2-7 and V is TRBV5-4; 16 bases agree with TRBD2. The CDR3 covers 19 residues. V trimming: 4 bases; J trimming: 5 bases; junction bases outside the gene matches: 15. Per the germline V gene, CDR1 is SGHNT and CDR2 is YYREEE (reference sequence). CDR3 sequence (DNA): TGTGCCAGCAGCGCTGGGAGGGGGACTAGCGGGAGGGCCCTCGACGAGCAGTACTTC. It encodes CASSAGRGTSGRALDEQYF.

The chain couples TRBV4-1 to TRBJ1-4; no clear D gene. In germline, CDR1 is MGHRA, CDR2 YSYEKL. CDR3 length: 16 amino acids. V dropped 3 bases and J dropped 5 bases, with 16 bases sitting between them. CDR3 DNA sequence: TGCGCCAGCAGCCATCGGAGGAGAGGGAAGAATGAAAAACTGTTTTTT. Protein sequence: CASSHRRRGKNEKLFF.

The chain is built from TRBV10-3 and TRBJ2-2, with 10 bases fitting TRBD1. Germline loops: CDR1 ENHRY, CDR2 SYGVKD. This CDR3 has 15 amino acids. Germline trimming cut 11 bases from V and 7 bases from J; bases unmatched to any gene: 13. The CDR3 is CASGRGQGFIGELFF. The CDR3 DNA is TGTGCCTCCGGGAGGGGACAGGGGTTCATCGGGGAGCTGTTTTTT.

This sequence joins TRBV11-2 and TRBJ2-1; TRBD1 or TRBD2 may be the D gene (5 bases each). This CDR3 contains 12 residues. Trimming cost V 1 base and J 12 bases, with 10 bases left between them. Germline loops: CDR1 SGHAT, CDR2 FQNNGV. This chain's CDR3 is CASSLVQAGQFF. The CDR3 nucleotides are TGTGCCAGCAGCTTAGTACAGGCGGGGCAGTTCTTC.

The CDR3: CATSRRRTSGGLNEQFF. CDR3 sequence (DNA): TGTGCCACCAGCAGACGCCGGACTAGCGGGGGACTCAATGAGCAGTTCTTC. The chain joins TRBV15 to TRBJ2-1, with 13 bases fitting TRBD2. Germline V gives CDR1 LNHNV, CDR2 YYDKDF (reference sequence). The CDR3 length is 17 residues. The ends lost 2 bases at V and 6 bases at J; junction bases unmatched: 7.

This chain uses TRBV2 with TRBJ2-1, with 8 bases lining up with TRBD2. The V segment lost 5 bases and the J segment 8 bases; nucleotides outside the gene matches: 11. The CDR3 length is 15 residues. Germline CDR1 reads SNHLY; CDR2 reads FYNNEI. CDR3 in amino acids: CASSNKREKLDEQFF. In nucleotides, the CDR3 is TGTGCCAGCAGTAACAAGCGGGAGAAGCTAGATGAGCAGTTCTTC.

The J gene is TRBJ2-3, the V gene TRBV12-3 or TRBV12-4; either TRBD1 or TRBD2 may fit D (5 bases each). CDR3 length: 15 amino acids. V was shortened by 3 bases and J by 2 bases, with 12 bases between the two germline ends. The CDR3: CASSLLAGATDTQYF. The CDR3 DNA reads as TGTGCCAGCAGTTTGCTAGCCGGGGCCACAGATACGCAGTATTTT.

A few counts support this clonotype. V gene TRBV12-3 or TRBV12-4 combines with J gene TRBJ2-1, with 7 bases matching TRBD1. V shed 7 bases, J shed 9 bases, and the junction held 9 bases outside the gene matches. This CDR3 region has 13 residues. The CDR3 sequence: CASTSFRGSEQFF. CDR3 coding DNA: TGTGCCAGCACTTCCTTCAGGGGGAGTGAGCAGTTCTTC.

This chain joins TRBV6-6 and TRBJ2-2; a possible D gene is TRBD1 (7 bases). Germline assignment: CDR1 MNHNY and CDR2 SVGAGI (reference sequence). V lost 7 bases, J lost 1 base, and 19 bases lay in between. The length of the CDR3 is 17 residues. The CDR3 loop is CASNPEGAGRNTGELFF. Written as DNA, the CDR3 is TGTGCCAGCAACCCCGAGGGGGCGGGGAGGAACACCGGGGAGCTGTTTTTT.

This clonotype was seen ten or more times. The gene calls are TRBV10-3 and TRBJ1-1, with D possibly TRBD1 on 5 matching bases. Germline CDR1 reads ENHRY; CDR2 reads SYGVKD. There are 15 residues in the CDR3. With 4 bases removed from V and 4 bases from J, the gap between germline ends came to 16 bases. For the CDR3, the DNA is TGTGCCATCAGTGTATCGGGTGTCGGGGCCACTGAAGCTTTCTTT. Protein sequence: CAISVSGVGATEAFF.

This clonotype was seen a few times. The genes are TRBV20-1 and TRBJ2-7; 7 bases are a match to TRBD1. This CDR3 is 14 amino acids long. J lost 1 base, V lost 5 bases, and 8 bases had no gene match. The germline V gene has CDR1 DFQATT and CDR2 SNEGSKA (reference sequence). The CDR3 region is CSAEGGQASYEQYF. The CDR3 bases are TGCAGTGCTGAGGGTGGACAGGCGTCCTACGAGCAGTACTTC.

The chain recombines TRBV7-9 with TRBJ2-1, with TRBD2 matching over 11 bases. Germline lookup yields CDR1 SEHNR and CDR2 FQNEAQ (reference sequence). The junction had 6 bases not matched to a gene; V was cut back by 5 bases and J by 0 bases. CDR3 length: 17 residues. CDR3 DNA: TGTGCCAGCAGCCCTCGGACTAGCGGGCCCTCCTACAATGAGCAGTTCTTC. It encodes CASSPRTSGPSYNEQFF.